The entry below describes one TCR beta chain. What it recognizes is unknown. This entry comes from a study of beta chain features in type 1 diabetes. Notes on the study in general: VDJ junctions in type 1 diabetes patients carried more deletions and fewer insertions.

Every bit of the isolated RNA underwent reverse transcription, so sequencing read expressed TCRB transcripts. Clones were sequenced by immunoSEQ multiplex PCR, and TCRdb holds only the in-frame ones, with some missing. The sample lists about 470,000 clones, approximately 30% seen once, with 0.06% to 0.07% in the top ten. It was via CD45RO/CCR7/CD25/CD127/CD95/CD27 that CD4+ naive, central memory, regulatory and stem cell-like memory cells were sorted. This clonotype was obtained from a man between 18 and 29 years old in good health. Specimen: naive CD4+ T cells from blood.

Here the CDR3 reads CASSPGQTSYEQYF. CDR3 in DNA: TGCGCCAGCAGCCCGGGACAGACTTCCTACGAGCAGTACTTC. The V and J genes are TRBV5-1 and TRBJ2-7, with 7 bases fitting TRBD1. CDR3 length: 14 residues. V was clipped by 4 bases and J by 1 base; unmatched bases: 5. Germline V gives CDR1 SGHRS, CDR2 YFSETQ.